This TCR beta chain was obtained from a study of T cell repertoires in cytomegalovirus infection. Germline CDR1 and CDR2: MNHNS and SASEGT. The CDR3 sequence is 14 residues long. TCRdb analysed the reads with MiXCR anew, one entry per CDR3 protein. The sample includes approximately 470,000 distinct CDR3 sequences, roughly 43% of them seen just once. Notes on this clonotype: Its antigen is unidentified.

The sequences come from cultured PBMCs, collected from culture after CMV antigen stimulation. The clonotype originates from a human donor in good health (CMV status not recorded). Some clones in this sample may be carry-over from other donors' samples. This rearrangement joins TRBV6-1 to TRBJ2-7; 10 bases line up with TRBD1. The chain's CDR3 is CAGPSGTGENEQYF. The CDR3 region has the DNA TGTGCAGGCCCCTCCGGGACAGGGGAGAACGAGCAGTACTTC.